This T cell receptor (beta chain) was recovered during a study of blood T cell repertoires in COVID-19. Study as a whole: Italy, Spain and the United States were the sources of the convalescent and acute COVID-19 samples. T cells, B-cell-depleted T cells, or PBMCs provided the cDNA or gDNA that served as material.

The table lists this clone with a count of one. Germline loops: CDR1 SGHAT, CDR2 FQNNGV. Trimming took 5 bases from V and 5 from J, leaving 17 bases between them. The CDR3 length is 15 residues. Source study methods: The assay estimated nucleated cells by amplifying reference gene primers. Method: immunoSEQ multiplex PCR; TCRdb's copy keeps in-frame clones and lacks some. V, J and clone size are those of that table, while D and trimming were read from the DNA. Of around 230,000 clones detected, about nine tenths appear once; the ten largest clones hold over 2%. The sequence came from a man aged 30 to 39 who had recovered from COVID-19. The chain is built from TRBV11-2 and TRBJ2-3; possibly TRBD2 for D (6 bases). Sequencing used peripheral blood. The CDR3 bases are TGTGCCAGCAGCCCTCGCGGGGCTTCAGGAGATACGCAGTATTTT. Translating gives CASSPRGASGDTQYF.